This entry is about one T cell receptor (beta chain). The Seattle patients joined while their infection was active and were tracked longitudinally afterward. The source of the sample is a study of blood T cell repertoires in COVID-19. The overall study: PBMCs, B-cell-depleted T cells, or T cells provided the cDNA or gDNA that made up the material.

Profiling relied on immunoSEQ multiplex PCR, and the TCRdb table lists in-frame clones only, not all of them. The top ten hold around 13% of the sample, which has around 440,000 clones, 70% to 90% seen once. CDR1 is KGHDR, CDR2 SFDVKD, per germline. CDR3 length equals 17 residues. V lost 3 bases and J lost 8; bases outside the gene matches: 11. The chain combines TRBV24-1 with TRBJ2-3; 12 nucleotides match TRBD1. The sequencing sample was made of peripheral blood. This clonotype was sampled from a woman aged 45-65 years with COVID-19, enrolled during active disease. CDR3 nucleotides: TGTGCCACCAGTGATCCCGGGACAGGGGGCGAGTGGGGTACGCAGTATTTT. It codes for CATSDPGTGGEWGTQYF.